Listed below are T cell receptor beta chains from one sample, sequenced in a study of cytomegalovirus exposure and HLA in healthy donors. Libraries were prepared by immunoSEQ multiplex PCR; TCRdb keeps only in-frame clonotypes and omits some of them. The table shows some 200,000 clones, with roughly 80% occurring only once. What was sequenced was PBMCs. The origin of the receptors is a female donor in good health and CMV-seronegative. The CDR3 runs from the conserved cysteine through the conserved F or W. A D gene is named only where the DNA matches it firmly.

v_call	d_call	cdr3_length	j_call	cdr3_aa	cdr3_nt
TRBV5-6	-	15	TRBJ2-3	CASSFVRVGTDTQYF	TGTGCCAGCAGCTTTGTGAGGGTGGGCACAGATACGCAGTATTTT
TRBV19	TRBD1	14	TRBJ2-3	CASREQGVTDTQYF	TGTGCCAGTAGGGAACAGGGGGTCACAGATACGCAGTATTTT
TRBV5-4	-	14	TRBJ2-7	CASSYDTYVGEQYF	TGTGCCAGCAGCTACGACACCTATGTGGGCGAGCAGTACTTC
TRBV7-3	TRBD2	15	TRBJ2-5	CASSLGRGGQETQYF	TGTGCCAGCAGCTTAGGGCGGGGGGGCCAAGAGACCCAGTACTTC
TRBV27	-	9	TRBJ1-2	CASGPNYTF	TGTGCCAGCGGGCCCAACTACACCTTC
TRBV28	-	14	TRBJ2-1	CASSFFAGDNEQFF	TGTGCCAGCAGTTTTTTTGCCGGAGACAATGAGCAGTTCTTC
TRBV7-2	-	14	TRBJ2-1	CASSMSGTYNEQFF	TGTGCCAGCAGCATGAGCGGCACGTACAATGAGCAGTTCTTC
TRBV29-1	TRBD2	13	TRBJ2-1	CSVGGRGNNEQFF	TGCAGCGTTGGAGGGAGGGGTAACAATGAGCAGTTCTTC
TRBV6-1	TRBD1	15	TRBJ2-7	CASSERGLGNYEQYF	TGTGCCAGCAGTGAAAGGGGGCTAGGTAACTACGAGCAGTACTTC
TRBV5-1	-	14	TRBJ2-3	CASSEQGLTDTQYF	TGCGCCAGCAGCGAACAGGGTTTAACAGATACGCAGTATTTT